This T cell receptor beta chain was retrieved from a study of blood T cell repertoires in COVID-19. Turning to the study itself: Some COVID-19 samples were acute and others convalescent; all came from the United States, Italy and Spain. T cells, B-cell-depleted T cells, or PBMCs supplied cDNA or gDNA.

This CDR3 comprises 16 residues. The germline V gene has CDR1 SGHTA and CDR2 FQGNSA. After removal of 5 bases from V and 2 bases from J, the junction contained 11 bases not matched to a gene. How the authors handled the data: It was from reference gene primer amplification that nucleated cell counts were estimated. The repertoire was sequenced with immunoSEQ multiplex PCR; TCRdb's copy has only in-frame clones and lacks some. V and J calls and clone size are copied from that table; D and trimming were computed from the DNA. The repertoire has roughly 100,000 clones, 70% to 85% of them found once; the top ten carry around 14%.

Sequenced: peripheral blood. V and J are TRBV7-2 and TRBJ1-2; TRBD1 aligns across 7 bases. This receptor was obtained from a woman aged 55-69 years with acute or convalescent COVID-19. CDR3 loop: CASSKRQGGENYGYTF. CDR3 sequence (DNA): TGTGCCAGCAGCAAAAGACAGGGAGGTGAAAACTATGGCTACACCTTC.